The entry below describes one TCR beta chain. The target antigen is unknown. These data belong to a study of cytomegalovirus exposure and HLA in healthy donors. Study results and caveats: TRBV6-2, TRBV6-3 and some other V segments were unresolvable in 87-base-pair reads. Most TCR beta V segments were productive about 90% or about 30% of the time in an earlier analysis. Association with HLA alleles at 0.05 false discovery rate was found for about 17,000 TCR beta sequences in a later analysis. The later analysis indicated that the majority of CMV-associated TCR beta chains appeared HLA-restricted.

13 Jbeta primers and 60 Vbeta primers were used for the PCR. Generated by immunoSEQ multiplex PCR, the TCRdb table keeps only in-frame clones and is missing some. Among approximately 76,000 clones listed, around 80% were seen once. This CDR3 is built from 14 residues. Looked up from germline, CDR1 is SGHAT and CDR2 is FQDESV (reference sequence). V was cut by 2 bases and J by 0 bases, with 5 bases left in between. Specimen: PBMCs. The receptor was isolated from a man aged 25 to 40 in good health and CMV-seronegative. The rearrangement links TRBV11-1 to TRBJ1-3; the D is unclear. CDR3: CASSLSDSGNTIYF. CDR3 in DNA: TGTGCCAGCAGCTTAAGCGACTCTGGAAACACCATATATTTT.